These 9 T cell receptor beta chains share one sample of origin, sequenced in a study of metastatic and nonmetastatic thyroid tumors. Using MiXCR, TCRdb reanalyzed the PCR reads. The sample has about 15,000 clones; 20% to 30% are singletons. All patients were untreated before thyroid surgery. The sequenced material came from tumor tissue. Source of these receptors: a female donor with papillary thyroid cancer or a benign thyroid nodule (not recorded which). Some clones in this sample may be carry-over from other donors' samples.

With respect to this clone: Because it lacks the conserved phenylalanine or tryptophan at the end, this CDR3 is likely a read error. The gene calls are TRBV28 and TRBJ2-1; a weak D match, TRBD1 (6 bases). The CDR3 covers 13 residues. Germline V gene sequence: CDR1 MDHEN, CDR2 SYDVKM. Trimming cost V 7 bases and J 5 bases, with 12 bases left between them. Here the CDR3 reads CASNIRDNNEQFL. The CDR3 region has the DNA TGTGCCAGCAACATCCGGGACAACAATGAGCAGTTCCTC.

The chain recombines TRBV7-2 with TRBJ1-2; TRBD1 aligns across 8 bases. The trim removed 1 base at V and 4 bases at J, leaving 5 bases unmatched. Germline assignment: CDR1 SGHTA and CDR2 FQGNSA. The CDR3 totals 15 residues. The CDR3 loop is CASSLDSGGLYGYTF. DNA of the CDR3: TGTGCCAGCAGCTTAGACTCAGGGGGCCTCTATGGCTACACCTTC.

A note on this clone: At one of its ends the junction is not consistent with the germline gene, which may arise from a read error. This chain connects TRBV11-1 to TRBJ2-1; TRBD2 might be the D (6 bases). The germline V gene encodes CDR1 SGHAT and CDR2 FQDESV (reference sequence). The CDR3 covers 15 residues. The CDR3, as DNA: TGTGCAAGCAGCTTTGACGGGGGTTACTACAATGAGCAGTTCTTC. Amino acid sequence: CASSFDGGYYNEQFF.

By sample share, this clone is medium-sized. The gene calls are TRBV29-1 and TRBJ2-3; 8 bases fit TRBD2. Germline values: CDR1 SQVTM, CDR2 ANQGSEA. V lost 5 bases, J lost 3 bases, and 13 bases stayed unmatched. This CDR3 comprises 16 residues. The CDR3 is CSVLPPGGALTDTQYF. For the CDR3, the DNA is TGCAGCGTTCTCCCCCCGGGGGGGGCGTTGACAGATACGCAGTATTTT.

This chain joins TRBV28 and TRBJ1-2; no definite D call. In germline, CDR1 is MDHEN, CDR2 SYDVKM. Trimming pared 3 bases from V and 0 bases from J, leaving 2 bases between. The CDR3 has 12 amino acids. The CDR3 spells CASSLTNYGYTF. In DNA form, the CDR3 reads TGTGCCAGCAGTTTGACTAACTATGGCTACACCTTC.

V is TRBV13 and J is TRBJ2-1, with unresolved D. The CDR3 loop spans 12 amino acids. Germline V gives CDR1 PRHDT, CDR2 FYEKMQ (reference sequence). The V and J ends lost 6 bases and 6 bases respectively, with 9 bases between them. CDR3 bases: TGTGCCAGCAGTTCCAGTGTCAATGAGCAGTTCTTC. Its protein product is CASSSSVNEQFF. Full variable domain (remainder filled in from reference TRBV13 and TRBJ2-1): AAGVIQSPRHLIKEKRETATLKCYPIPRHDTVYWYQQGPGQDPQFLISFYEKMQSDKGSIPDRFSAQQFSDYHSELNMSSLELGDSALYFCASSSSVNEQFFGPGTRLTVL.

By share of the sample, this clone is medium-sized. This chain uses TRBV19 with TRBJ1-5; no firm D call. Germline V gene lookup returns CDR1 LNHDA and CDR2 SQIVND (reference sequence). The V end was cut by 1 base, the J end by 7 bases, with 5 bases between. CDR3 size: 12 residues. CDR3 DNA sequence: TGTGCCAGTAGTATAGCAAGACAGCCCCAGCATTTT. Encoded protein: CASSIARQPQHF.

This clone is medium-sized (0.01 to 0.1%). The rearrangement uses TRBV10-3 and TRBJ1-1, with 10 bases matching TRBD1. V lost 6 bases and J lost 4; bases outside the gene matches: 2. There are 13 residues in the CDR3. Germline CDR1 and CDR2: ENHRY and SYGVKD. This CDR3 reads CAIRGDRGTEAFF. DNA of the CDR3: TGTGCCATCAGGGGGGACAGGGGCACTGAAGCTTTCTTT.

The table lists this clone with a few counts. The J gene is TRBJ2-7, the V gene TRBV10-3; 9 positions agree with TRBD2. V trimming: 5 bases; J trimming: 3 bases; junction bases outside the gene matches: 8. CDR1 and CDR2 (germline): ENHRY, SYGVKD. The CDR3 loop spans 15 amino acids. DNA of the CDR3: TGTGCCATCAGTATTACTAGCGGGTCGTTCTACGAGCAGTACTTC. This gives the protein CAISITSGSFYEQYF.